Presented here are 19 T cell receptor beta chains from one specimen sequenced in a study of blood T cell repertoires in COVID-19. TCRdb's copy holds only in-frame clones and misses some; the assay was immunoSEQ multiplex PCR. This sample yields about 44,000 clones, of which around 84% are seen a single time; 40% to 55% belongs to the top ten. The sample comprised peripheral blood. These TCRs come from a human donor in a cohort sampled during active COVID-19.

The CDR3 loop reads CASSNQGEFGKLFF. The CDR3 bases are TGTGCCAGCAGCAATCAGGGGGAGTTCGGAAAACTGTTTTTT. The V call is TRBV7-2, the J call TRBJ1-4; TRBD1 matches at 7 bases. Germline-derived CDR1 and CDR2 are SGHTA and FQGNSA. Trimming cost V 5 bases and J 10 bases; bases outside gene matches: 10. This CDR3 comprises 14 residues.

The J gene is TRBJ1-1, the V gene TRBV30; D is perhaps TRBD1 (5 bases). The V and J ends lost 2 bases and 4 bases respectively, with 11 bases between them. The CDR3 contains 13 residues. CDR1 GTSNPN and CDR2 SVGIG come from the germline V gene (reference sequence). The chain's CDR3 is CAWSLQASTEAFF. The CDR3 DNA reads as TGTGCCTGGAGTTTACAGGCGTCCACTGAAGCTTTCTTT.

The V gene is TRBV6-5, the J gene TRBJ1-5, with a tentative D call TRBD1 (6 bases). The germline CDR1 and CDR2 sequences are MNHEY and SVGAGI. The CDR3 contains 15 residues. V was trimmed by 5 bases and J by 2 bases, leaving 13 bases between them. CDR3 in amino acids: CASSTLAGGNQPQHF. In DNA, the CDR3 is TGTGCCAGCAGTACATTGGCAGGGGGCAATCAGCCCCAGCATTTT.

The V and J genes are TRBV2 and TRBJ2-7; TRBD1 matches 8 bases. Per the germline V gene, CDR1 is SNHLY and CDR2 is FYNNEI. V lost 10 bases, J lost 1 base, and 3 bases stayed unmatched. The CDR3 contains 12 residues. This chain's CDR3 is CAMRTGSYEQYF. DNA for the CDR3: TGTGCCATGAGGACAGGGTCCTACGAGCAGTACTTC.

This rearrangement joins TRBV10-2 to TRBJ2-1, with 10 bases lining up with TRBD2. The germline gives CDR1 WSHSY, CDR2 SAAADI. The CDR3 covers 17 residues. The trim removed 7 bases at V and 0 bases at J, leaving 9 bases unmatched. CDR3 residues: CASKEISGGISYNEQFF. The CDR3 coding sequence is TGCGCCAGCAAAGAGATTAGCGGGGGGATCTCCTACAATGAGCAGTTCTTC.

The V call is TRBV19, the J call TRBJ2-2; D is possibly TRBD2 (5 bases). V was cut by 7 bases and J by 1 base, with 16 bases left in between. Germline V gives CDR1 LNHDA, CDR2 SQIVND (reference sequence). There are 16 residues in the CDR3. CDR3 in amino acids: CASNPYGNQNTGELFF. CDR3 DNA sequence: TGTGCCAGTAATCCGTACGGGAACCAGAACACCGGGGAGCTGTTTTTT. Drawing the rest from reference TRBV19 and TRBJ2-2, the complete variable domain is DGGITQSPKYLFRKEGQNVTLSCEQNLNHDAMYWYRQDPGQGLRLIYYSQIVNDFQKGDIAEGYSVSREKKESFPLTVTSAQKNPTAFYLCASNPYGNQNTGELFFGEGSRLTVL.

The rearrangement uses TRBV5-4 and TRBJ2-5; 10 nucleotides align to TRBD2. V trimming: 4 bases; J trimming: 5 bases; junction bases outside the gene matches: 8. This CDR3 spans 15 amino acids. Germline lookup yields CDR1 SGHNT and CDR2 YYREEE (reference sequence). CDR3 in amino acids: CASSRRAGGEETQYF. CDR3 in DNA: TGTGCCAGCAGCCGCCGAGCGGGGGGGGAGGAGACCCAGTACTTC.

The chain couples TRBV7-8 to TRBJ1-4; 10 nucleotides agree with TRBD1. The CDR3 runs to 19 residues. CDR1 is SGHVS, CDR2 FQNEAQ, per germline. The ends lost 5 bases at V and 0 bases at J; junction bases unmatched: 12. The CDR3 bases are TGTGCCAGCAGCCCGCGGACAGGGGGAACCCATGCAACTAATGAAAAACTGTTTTTT. This codes for CASSPRTGGTHATNEKLFF.

This chain connects TRBV25-1 to TRBJ2-2; 10 bases are shared with TRBD1. Germline values: CDR1 MGHDK, CDR2 SYGVNS. The CDR3 runs 16 residues. Trimming took 0 bases from V and 3 from J; bases not matched to a gene: 1. In DNA, the CDR3 is TGTGCCAGCAGTGAATATGGACAGGGGGACACCGGGGAGCTGTTTTTT. Translating it yields CASSEYGQGDTGELFF. The complete variable domain, with remaining parts taken from reference TRBV25-1 and TRBJ2-2, reads EADIYQTPRYLVIGTGKKITLECSQTMGHDKMYWYQQDPGMELHLIHYSYGVNSTEKGDLSSESTVSRIRTEHFPLTLESARPSHTSQYLCASSEYGQGDTGELFFGEGSRLTVL.

This clone was detected once. This chain links TRBV7-9 with TRBJ1-1; 8 bases match TRBD1. Per germline, CDR1 SEHNR and CDR2 FQNEAQ (reference sequence). The junction had 10 bases not matched to a gene; V was cut back by 5 bases and J by 8 bases. This CDR3 contains 14 residues. CDR3 sequence reads: CASSLGTGGLEAFF. For the CDR3, the DNA is TGTGCCAGCAGCCTCGGGACAGGAGGGTTGGAAGCTTTCTTT.

This chain links TRBV7-6 with TRBJ1-1; 8 bases line up with TRBD1. The length of the CDR3 is 15 residues. The V gene's germline CDR1 is SGHVS and CDR2 FNYEAQ. J was trimmed by 2 bases and V by 4 bases; bases with no gene match: 6. CDR3 loop: CASSSTGAGNTEAFF. CDR3 nucleotide sequence: TGTGCCAGCAGCTCGACAGGGGCCGGTAACACTGAAGCTTTCTTT.

V and J are TRBV6-5 and TRBJ2-7; 7 nucleotides match TRBD2. The CDR3 consists of 15 residues. The V and J ends lost 8 bases and 5 bases, in that order; junction bases with no gene match: 15. In germline, CDR1 is MNHEY, CDR2 SVGAGI. The CDR3 nucleotides read TGTGCCAGCTTAAGTGGCCACGGGGGGATTCACGAGCAGTACGTC. Encoded protein: CASLSGHGGIHEQYV.

The V call is TRBV4-1, the J call TRBJ2-5, with D possibly matching TRBD1 (6 bases). Looked up from germline, CDR1 is MGHRA and CDR2 is YSYEKL. V lost 0 bases, J lost 4 bases, and 12 bases lay in between. CDR3 size: 15 residues. Written as DNA, the CDR3 is TGCGCCAGCAGCCAAGAATACAGGGAAGTAGAGACCCAGTACTTC. Amino acid sequence: CASSQEYREVETQYF.

This chain links TRBV2 with TRBJ1-1, with D perhaps TRBD1 (5 bases). V shed 7 bases and J shed 1 base, with 10 bases lying between them. Germline CDR1 is SNHLY and CDR2 is FYNNEI. CDR3 length: 13 residues. The CDR3 is CASKRQGNTEAFF. In DNA form, the CDR3 reads TGTGCCAGCAAAAGGCAGGGGAACACTGAAGCTTTCTTT.

The V and J genes are TRBV28 and TRBJ1-4; no firm D call. CDR1 MDHEN and CDR2 SYDVKM come from the germline V gene. V was trimmed by 6 bases and J by 13 bases, leaving 18 bases between them. This CDR3 contains 13 residues. The chain's CDR3 is CASRTGIDGALFF. The DNA for the CDR3 is TGTGCCAGCAGAACCGGGATTGACGGAGCACTGTTTTTT.

This clone was seen only a few times. The chain combines TRBV2 with TRBJ1-1; the match to TRBD1 covers 10 bases. Per germline, CDR1 SNHLY and CDR2 FYNNEI. The CDR3 is 14 residues long. V shed 7 bases and J 6 bases; nucleotides not matched to a gene: 8. As DNA, the CDR3 is TGTGCCAGCACCACCCCGACAGGGGGCTCTGAAGCTTTCTTT. Translation: CASTTPTGGSEAFF.

This clone has ten or more counts. The rearrangement uses TRBV9 and TRBJ1-6; 9 bases line up with TRBD1. The CDR3 sequence is 18 residues long. Germline values: CDR1 SGDLS, CDR2 YYNGEE. The junction had 16 bases not matched to a gene; V was cut back by 3 bases and J by 9 bases. CDR3 DNA sequence: TGTGCCAGCAGCGAGAAGAAGGAACAGGGGGCGAGTGGTTCACCCCTCCACTTT. It specifies CASSEKKEQGASGSPLHF.

V gene TRBV7-2 combines with J gene TRBJ1-1; D is possibly TRBD1 (5 bases). This CDR3 spans 14 amino acids. The V gene lost 7 bases and the J gene lost 1 base, with 13 bases spanning the gap. Germline values: CDR1 SGHTA, CDR2 FQGNSA. CDR3 DNA: TGTGCCAGCACCGTACAGGAGGGGAACACTGAAGCTTTCTTT. This gives the protein CASTVQEGNTEAFF.

The DNA for the CDR3 is TGCAGGGGGGGGACTGAAGCTTTCTTT. As protein: CRGGTEAFF. The chain links TRBV20-1 to TRBJ1-1, with D perhaps TRBD1 (5 bases). The germline gives CDR1 DFQATT, CDR2 SNEGSKA (reference sequence). This CDR3 comprises 9 residues.